These T cell receptor beta chains were read from a single sample in a study of blood T cell repertoires in COVID-19. Only in-frame clones appear in the TCRdb table, and some are missing; sequencing was by immunoSEQ multiplex PCR. The sample includes about 260,000 clones, around nine tenths of them seen just once. The sequenced material came from peripheral blood. The receptors stem from a man aged 35 to 55 who had recovered from COVID-19. The CDR3 runs from the conserved cysteine through the conserved F or W. A D gene is named only where the DNA matches it firmly. Where a row states a size, it is once, few, many or the class of an expanded clone; other rows omit it.

clone size: NA; D gene: NA; J gene: TRBJ2-1; V gene: TRBV6-5; CDR3 DNA: TGTGCCAGCAGCGGACAGATCTACAATGAGCAGTTCTTC; CDR3 protein: CASSGQIYNEQFF
clone size: NA; D gene: NA; J gene: TRBJ2-1; V gene: TRBV9; CDR3 DNA: TGTGCCAGCAGCCCGAGGGGGTCCTACAATGAGCAGTTCTTC; CDR3 protein: CASSPRGSYNEQFF
clone size: NA; D gene: NA; J gene: TRBJ1-4; V gene: TRBV27; CDR3 DNA: TGTGCCAGCAGTCCCCGTGCGTGGCCAGGGCCTTCTGAAAAACTGTTTTTT; CDR3 protein: CASSPRAWPGPSEKLFF
clone size: NA; D gene: TRBD1; J gene: TRBJ2-7; V gene: TRBV3-1/TRBV3-2; CDR3 DNA: TGTGCCAGCAGCCCCGGACAGGGTTGGTACGAGCAGTACTTC; CDR3 protein: CASSPGQGWYEQYF
clone size: NA; D gene: TRBD1; J gene: TRBJ2-7; V gene: TRBV27; CDR3 DNA: TGTGCCAGCAGTTCATACAGGGGGGAGAGCTCCTACGAGCAGTACTTC; CDR3 protein: CASSSYRGESSYEQYF
clone size: once; D gene: TRBD1; J gene: TRBJ2-7; V gene: TRBV6-5; CDR3 DNA: TGTGCCAGCAGTTACTCGACGGCAGGGGGTTCCTACGAGCAGTACTTC; CDR3 protein: CASSYSTAGGSYEQYF
clone size: NA; D gene: NA; J gene: TRBJ2-1; V gene: TRBV11-3; CDR3 DNA: TGTGCCAGCAGCTTTAGGACAGGAGGGAACAATGAGCAGTTCTTC; CDR3 protein: CASSFRTGGNNEQFF
clone size: NA; D gene: TRBD2; J gene: TRBJ2-2; V gene: TRBV7-2; CDR3 DNA: TGTGCCAGCAGCCGCGACCGACTAGCCCGGGGATCCGGGGAGCTGTTTTTT; CDR3 protein: CASSRDRLARGSGELFF
clone size: NA; D gene: NA; J gene: TRBJ2-3; V gene: TRBV7-3; CDR3 DNA: TGTGCCAGCAGCTTATTCAGCGGGAGCACAGATACGCAGTATTTT; CDR3 protein: CASSLFSGSTDTQYF
clone size: NA; D gene: TRBD2; J gene: TRBJ2-3; V gene: TRBV7-2; CDR3 DNA: TGTGCCAGCAGCTTAAGGTCGGGAGGGATCACAGATACGCAGTATTTT; CDR3 protein: CASSLRSGGITDTQYF
clone size: once; D gene: NA; J gene: TRBJ1-3; V gene: TRBV25-1; CDR3 DNA: TGTGCCAGCAGTATTTTTAGGGGAACAGGTGGAAACACCATATATTTT; CDR3 protein: CASSIFRGTGGNTIYF
clone size: NA; D gene: TRBD2; J gene: TRBJ2-7; V gene: TRBV7-2; CDR3 DNA: TGTGCCAGCAGCTTAAACGGGGGGAGCTCCTACGAGCAGTACTTC; CDR3 protein: CASSLNGGSSYEQYF
clone size: NA; D gene: NA; J gene: TRBJ2-5; V gene: TRBV2; CDR3 DNA: TGTGCCAGCAGCGTCGTGGTGGGGGGAGAGACCCAGTACTTC; CDR3 protein: CASSVVVGGETQYF
clone size: NA; D gene: NA; J gene: TRBJ2-5; V gene: TRBV12-3/TRBV12-4; CDR3 DNA: TGTGCCAGCAGTTCGGGAGCGAGGGAGACCCAGTACTTC; CDR3 protein: CASSSGARETQYF
clone size: NA; D gene: NA; J gene: TRBJ2-5; V gene: TRBV5-4; CDR3 DNA: TGTGCCAGCAGCTTTTTACCGAGAGAGACCCAGTACTTC; CDR3 protein: CASSFLPRETQYF
clone size: NA; D gene: TRBD2; J gene: TRBJ2-7; V gene: TRBV3-1/TRBV3-2; CDR3 DNA: TGTGCCAGCAGCCAAGTGGGGGGGGAGCAGTACTTC; CDR3 protein: CASSQVGGEQYF
clone size: NA; D gene: TRBD1; J gene: TRBJ2-7; V gene: TRBV19; CDR3 DNA: TGTGCCAGTAGTTCTCCGGGACAGGGATGGCGAGGGCAGTACTTC; CDR3 protein: CASSSPGQGWRGQYF
clone size: NA; D gene: TRBD1; J gene: TRBJ1-2; V gene: TRBV7-9; CDR3 DNA: TGTGCCACCTCGGCCGGGACAGGGATTTTTTATGGCTACACCTTC; CDR3 protein: CATSAGTGIFYGYTF
clone size: NA; D gene: NA; J gene: TRBJ2-7; V gene: TRBV9; CDR3 DNA: TGTGCCAGCGGACCAGGGGGGACCTACGAGCAGTACTTC; CDR3 protein: CASGPGGTYEQYF
clone size: NA; D gene: NA; J gene: TRBJ1-4; V gene: TRBV19; CDR3 DNA: TGTGCCAGTAGTATCCGGAGGGGAACTAATGAAAAACTGTTTTTT; CDR3 protein: CASSIRRGTNEKLFF
clone size: NA; D gene: NA; J gene: TRBJ2-1; V gene: TRBV4-3; CDR3 DNA: TGCGCCAGCAGCCAAGATTCTGGGAAAGGGGGCAATGAGCAGTTCTTC; CDR3 protein: CASSQDSGKGGNEQFF
clone size: NA; D gene: NA; J gene: TRBJ1-2; V gene: TRBV29-1; CDR3 DNA: TGCAGCGTTCAGGGAACTAACTATGGCTACACCTTC; CDR3 protein: CSVQGTNYGYTF
clone size: once; D gene: NA; J gene: TRBJ2-7; V gene: TRBV9; CDR3 DNA: TGTGCCATCACACCTCCTCTCGGGACAACCCCCGGGCAGTACTTC; CDR3 protein: CAITPPLGTTPGQYF
clone size: NA; D gene: NA; J gene: TRBJ1-1; V gene: TRBV30; CDR3 DNA: TGTGCCAGGGTAGGGGTGGCTGAAGCTTTCTTT; CDR3 protein: CARVGVAEAFF
clone size: few; D gene: TRBD2; J gene: TRBJ2-2; V gene: TRBV10-3; CDR3 DNA: TGTGCCATCAGTAGCGGGGCGGGCGGGGAGCTGTTTTTT; CDR3 protein: CAISSGAGGELFF
clone size: NA; D gene: NA; J gene: TRBJ2-2; V gene: TRBV9; CDR3 DNA: TGTGCCAGCAGCGTAGACGGGGACACCGGGGAGCTGTTTTTT; CDR3 protein: CASSVDGDTGELFF
clone size: NA; D gene: NA; J gene: TRBJ2-1; V gene: TRBV7-9; CDR3 DNA: TGTGCCAGCACTCAAGACTCTTCTAGCTATGAGCAGTTCTTC; CDR3 protein: CASTQDSSSYEQFF
clone size: NA; D gene: NA; J gene: TRBJ2-3; V gene: TRBV19; CDR3 DNA: TGTGCCAGTAGTATAGGTCGGGGGTTCGTAGATACGCAGTATTTT; CDR3 protein: CASSIGRGFVDTQYF
clone size: NA; D gene: NA; J gene: TRBJ1-2; V gene: TRBV7-9; CDR3 DNA: TGTGCCAGCAGTGAGACAGGAGAGTATGGCTACACCTTC; CDR3 protein: CASSETGEYGYTF
clone size: NA; D gene: TRBD1; J gene: TRBJ1-6; V gene: TRBV12-3/TRBV12-4; CDR3 DNA: TGTGCCAGCAGACCGGGACAGTCATCACCCCTCCACTTT; CDR3 protein: CASRPGQSSPLHF
clone size: once; D gene: NA; J gene: TRBJ2-7; V gene: TRBV19; CDR3 DNA: TGTGCCAGTAGTTTCCAGGGCGACTCCTACGAGCAGTACTTC; CDR3 protein: CASSFQGDSYEQYF
clone size: once; D gene: NA; J gene: TRBJ1-2; V gene: TRBV5-1; CDR3 DNA: TGCGCCAGCAGCTTGGCTGGGCAATTCAATGGCTACACCTTC; CDR3 protein: CASSLAGQFNGYTF
clone size: NA; D gene: NA; J gene: TRBJ1-5; V gene: TRBV6-5; CDR3 DNA: TGTGCCAGCAGTTACCGGGGGAGTCATCAGCCCCAGCATTTT; CDR3 protein: CASSYRGSHQPQHF
clone size: NA; D gene: NA; J gene: TRBJ1-2; V gene: TRBV20-1; CDR3 DNA: TGCAGTGCGAGTCCCTCACGTCTCGGCTATGGCTACACCTTC; CDR3 protein: CSASPSRLGYGYTF
clone size: NA; D gene: NA; J gene: TRBJ1-1; V gene: TRBV6-1; CDR3 DNA: TGTGCCAGCAGTGAACGGACAGTACGGGACACTGAAGCTTTCTTT; CDR3 protein: CASSERTVRDTEAFF
clone size: NA; D gene: NA; J gene: TRBJ2-2; V gene: TRBV6-2/TRBV6-3; CDR3 DNA: TGTGCCAGCAGCTCCTCCGGGGAGCTGTTTTTT; CDR3 protein: CASSSSGELFF
clone size: NA; D gene: NA; J gene: TRBJ1-2; V gene: TRBV6-1; CDR3 DNA: TGTGCCAGCAGTGAAGTGGCGGTAAACTATGGCTACACCTTC; CDR3 protein: CASSEVAVNYGYTF
clone size: NA; D gene: NA; J gene: TRBJ1-5; V gene: TRBV19; CDR3 DNA: TGTGCCAGTAGTATAGGAGTGTTTAGCAATCAGCCCCAGCATTTT; CDR3 protein: CASSIGVFSNQPQHF
clone size: NA; D gene: NA; J gene: TRBJ1-5; V gene: TRBV7-2; CDR3 DNA: TGTGCCAGCAGCTTAGCATCCGGAGGGCAGCCCCAGCATTTT; CDR3 protein: CASSLASGGQPQHF
clone size: few; D gene: TRBD2; J gene: TRBJ2-2; V gene: TRBV5-8; CDR3 DNA: TGTGCCAGCAGCTTGGCGGGGGGATACACCGGGGAGCTGTTTTTT; CDR3 protein: CASSLAGGYTGELFF
clone size: NA; D gene: NA; J gene: TRBJ2-5; V gene: TRBV5-8; CDR3 DNA: TGTGCCAGCAGCTCTTGGTTCCCGGAGGAGACCCAGTACTTC; CDR3 protein: CASSSWFPEETQYF
clone size: NA; D gene: NA; J gene: TRBJ2-6; V gene: TRBV9; CDR3 DNA: TGTGCCAGCAGCGTAGATCCCCAGGCCTTTACTGGGGCCAACGTCCTGACTTTC; CDR3 protein: CASSVDPQAFTGANVLTF
clone size: once; D gene: TRBD1; J gene: TRBJ1-4; V gene: TRBV6-5; CDR3 DNA: TGTGCCAGCTTTTGGTCCCAGGGGGCGAAGGAAAAACTGTTTTTT; CDR3 protein: CASFWSQGAKEKLFF
clone size: NA; D gene: TRBD1; J gene: TRBJ1-5; V gene: TRBV3-1/TRBV3-2; CDR3 DNA: TGTGCCAGCAGCCAAAGGGGACAGTTAAATCAGCCCCAGCATTTT; CDR3 protein: CASSQRGQLNQPQHF
clone size: NA; D gene: NA; J gene: TRBJ2-7; V gene: TRBV29-1; CDR3 DNA: TGCAGCGTTGAGGGGCCAAAATACGAGCAGTACTTC; CDR3 protein: CSVEGPKYEQYF
clone size: NA; D gene: NA; J gene: TRBJ2-1; V gene: TRBV25-1; CDR3 DNA: TGTGCCAGCTTGCCCAACAATAACTACAATGAGCAGTTCTTC; CDR3 protein: CASLPNNNYNEQFF
clone size: NA; D gene: TRBD1; J gene: TRBJ2-5; V gene: TRBV19; CDR3 DNA: TGTGCCAGTAGTACCTGGACAGGAGCGTACCAAGAGACCCAGTACTTC; CDR3 protein: CASSTWTGAYQETQYF
clone size: NA; D gene: NA; J gene: TRBJ1-1; V gene: TRBV4-3; CDR3 DNA: TGCGCCAGCAGCCAAGATCGGGGGATTATGAACACTGAAGCTTTCTTT; CDR3 protein: CASSQDRGIMNTEAFF
clone size: NA; D gene: NA; J gene: TRBJ1-2; V gene: TRBV3-1/TRBV3-2; CDR3 DNA: TGTGCCAGCAGCCAAGAGAGCTATGGCTACACCTTC; CDR3 protein: CASSQESYGYTF
clone size: NA; D gene: NA; J gene: TRBJ2-7; V gene: TRBV15; CDR3 DNA: TGTGCCACCCTCGGTGTTGGAGCCTACGAGCAGTACTTC; CDR3 protein: CATLGVGAYEQYF
clone size: NA; D gene: NA; J gene: TRBJ2-2; V gene: TRBV5-1; CDR3 DNA: TGCGCCAGCAGCTTGGTAGGGGGAGTCACCGGGGAGCTGTTTTTT; CDR3 protein: CASSLVGGVTGELFF
clone size: few; D gene: NA; J gene: TRBJ1-2; V gene: TRBV7-2; CDR3 DNA: TGTGCCAGCAGCTCCACCGGAAGGACTCTTGGCTACACCTTC; CDR3 protein: CASSSTGRTLGYTF
clone size: NA; D gene: TRBD2; J gene: TRBJ2-5; V gene: TRBV5-4; CDR3 DNA: TGTGCCAGCAGCACCCCGACTAGCGGCAGAGGACGGTCAGAGACCCAGTACTTC; CDR3 protein: CASSTPTSGRGRSETQYF